Below, 17 T cell receptor beta chains from the same sample are listed, as sequenced in a study of T cell responses to AZD1222 COVID-19 vaccine. Libraries were prepared by immunoSEQ multiplex PCR; TCRdb keeps only in-frame clonotypes and omits some of them. Among about 150,000 clones listed, approximately 90% were seen once. The source was peripheral blood, collected on day 0 of AZD1222 vaccination. The receptor set was obtained from an adult in good health.

The chain carries TRBV20-1 and TRBJ2-3; TRBD1 might be the D (5 bases). The V end lost 3 bases, the J end lost 0 bases, and 13 bases lay between the germline ends. The CDR3 runs to 15 residues. Germline V gene sequence: CDR1 DFQATT, CDR2 SNEGSKA (reference sequence). The CDR3 bases are TGCAGTGCTAGTGTTCTACAGGCAAGCACAGATACGCAGTATTTT. Encoded protein: CSASVLQASTDTQYF.

This clone was seen only a few times. This chain uses TRBV4-3 with TRBJ2-6, with D possibly matching TRBD1 (6 bases). This CDR3 has 16 residues. The germline CDR1 and CDR2 sequences are LGHNA and YSLEER. V lost 0 bases, J lost 2 bases, and 8 bases lay in between. The CDR3 region has the DNA TGCGCCAGCAGCCAAGATGAGGGGGCTGGGGCCAACGTCCTGACTTTC. Its translation: CASSQDEGAGANVLTF.

This rearrangement joins TRBV6-5 to TRBJ1-5; D unclear. The V gene's germline CDR1 is MNHEY and CDR2 SVGAGI. The CDR3 is made up of 14 amino acids. V gave up 5 bases and J gave up 1 base, with 9 bases separating them. CDR3 region: CASSPRISNQPQHF. The CDR3 bases are TGTGCCAGCAGTCCAAGAATAAGCAATCAGCCCCAGCATTTT.

This clone was seen just once. This chain links TRBV5-4 with TRBJ2-7; TRBD2 agrees at 12 bases. The CDR3 consists of 15 residues. V lost 4 bases, J lost 6 bases, and 8 bases stayed unmatched. Germline V gives CDR1 SGHNT, CDR2 YYREEE (reference sequence). This CDR3 is CASSPRLAGEGEQYF. The DNA of the CDR3 is TGTGCCAGCAGCCCACGACTAGCGGGAGAGGGCGAGCAGTACTTC.

V usage is TRBV29-1 and J usage is TRBJ1-2, with a possible D match to TRBD1 (5 bases). Trimming removed 7 bases from V and 6 bases from J, with 12 bases in between. Germline V lookup: CDR1 SQVTM, CDR2 ANQGSEA. The CDR3 length is 11 residues. The CDR3 reads CSGTGTDGYTF. The CDR3 region has the DNA TGCAGCGGTACCGGGACCGATGGCTACACCTTC.

This clone occurred a few times. V gene TRBV12-5 combines with J gene TRBJ1-5, with TRBD1 matching over 7 bases. CDR1 is LGHNT and CDR2 is FRNRAP in the germline V gene. The CDR3 totals 18 residues. The V and J ends lost 4 bases and 0 bases, in that order; junction bases with no gene match: 12. The CDR3 DNA is TGTGCTAGTGGTTCGCCGGACAGGTCAGACTATAGCAATCAGCCCCAGCATTTT. It encodes CASGSPDRSDYSNQPQHF. The full variable domain, rest sourced from reference TRBV12-5 and TRBJ1-5, is DARVTQTPRHKVTEMGQEVTMRCQPILGHNTVFWYRQTMMQGLELLAYFRNRAPLDDSGMPKDRFSAEMPDATLATLKIQPSEPRDSAVYFCASGSPDRSDYSNQPQHFGDGTRLSIL.

J is TRBJ2-7 and V is TRBV11-2; D gene unclear. The CDR3 has 15 amino acids. Germline CDR1 SGHAT, CDR2 FQNNGV. V shed 2 bases and J shed 0 bases, with 11 bases lying between them. CDR3 DNA sequence: TGTGCCAGCAGCTTAACCCACGATAGCTCCTACGAGCAGTACTTC. Translated, it gives CASSLTHDSSYEQYF.

This chain joins TRBV2 and TRBJ1-1; D possibly corresponds to TRBD1 (5 bases). The CDR3 is 13 residues long. Germline CDR1 SNHLY, CDR2 FYNNEI. V was pared by 1 base and J by 5 bases, with 8 bases between. The CDR3 sequence: CASSEGGGTEAFF. The DNA of the CDR3 is TGTGCCAGCAGTGAAGGGGGGGGGACTGAAGCTTTCTTT.

The chain employs TRBV13 and TRBJ2-3; 8 positions match TRBD1. V lost 4 bases and J lost 4; bases outside the gene matches: 13. Looked up from germline, CDR1 is PRHDT and CDR2 is FYEKMQ (reference sequence). The CDR3 has 17 amino acids. The CDR3 spells CASSSPSTDRVADTQYF. The CDR3 nucleotides read TGTGCCAGCAGCTCACCATCTACGGACAGGGTGGCAGATACGCAGTATTTT. Looking up the rest from reference TRBV13 and TRBJ2-3 gives the full variable domain: AAGVIQSPRHLIKEKRETATLKCYPIPRHDTVYWYQQGPGQDPQFLISFYEKMQSDKGSIPDRFSAQQFSDYHSELNMSSLELGDSALYFCASSSPSTDRVADTQYFGPGTRLTVL.

The V call is TRBV29-1, the J call TRBJ2-2, with D tentatively TRBD2 (6 bases). V lost 2 bases, J lost 3 bases, and 10 bases lay in between. Germline assignment: CDR1 SQVTM and CDR2 ANQGSEA. CDR3 length equals 14 residues. The CDR3 DNA reads as TGCAGCGTTGAATCCGCGGGACACACCGGGGAGCTGTTTTTT. This translates into CSVESAGHTGELFF.

The gene calls are TRBV19 and TRBJ1-4, with a possible D match to TRBD1 (5 bases). The germline V and J ends were trimmed by 5 bases and 4 bases, with 14 bases remaining between them. Germline V gene data show CDR1 as LNHDA and CDR2 as SQIVND (reference sequence). The CDR3 has 15 residues. Here the CDR3 DNA reads TGTGCCAGTAGTGGATTATTGGGACGTAATGAAAAACTGTTTTTT. Amino acids: CASSGLLGRNEKLFF.

The CDR3, as DNA: TGTGCCAGCAGCTCCTCCAGGGGTATGCTCTACGAGCAGTACTTC. Protein sequence: CASSSSRGMLYEQYF. V gene TRBV5-4 combines with J gene TRBJ2-7; TRBD1 might be the D (6 bases). The ends were cut back, 3 bases at V and 3 bases at J, with 16 bases in the middle. CDR1 is SGHNT and CDR2 is YYREEE in the germline V gene (reference sequence). The CDR3 length is 15 residues.

This clone was observed a handful of times. This sequence joins TRBV5-1 and TRBJ1-1; 8 nucleotides agree with TRBD1. The germline gives CDR1 SGHRS, CDR2 YFSETQ. With V trimmed by 7 bases and J by 13 bases, 18 bases remained unmatched. CDR3 length equals 14 residues. CDR3 in amino acids: CASASQGQVSPLFF. CDR3 in DNA: TGCGCCAGCGCAAGTCAGGGACAGGTATCCCCCCTTTTCTTT. Full variable domain (rest looked up from reference TRBV5-1 and TRBJ1-1): KAGVTQTPRYLIKTRGQQVTLSCSPISGHRSVSWYQQTPGQGLQFLFEYFSETQRNKGNFPGRFSGRQFSNSRSEMNVSTLELGDSALYLCASASQGQVSPLFFGQGTRLTVV.

The chain combines TRBV5-1 with TRBJ2-1; D remains unclear. The CDR3 has 14 amino acids. Germline V lookup: CDR1 SGHRS, CDR2 YFSETQ. With 0 bases removed from V and 5 bases from J, the gap between germline ends came to 9 bases. The CDR3 sequence is CASSLEDLHNEQFF. The CDR3 DNA reads as TGCGCCAGCAGCTTGGAAGACCTACACAATGAGCAGTTCTTC.

The chain is built from TRBV9 and TRBJ1-2; 9 bases align to TRBD1. The trim removed 0 bases at V and 1 base at J, leaving 4 bases unmatched. The CDR3 covers 16 residues. Germline values: CDR1 SGDLS, CDR2 YYNGEE. Here the CDR3 DNA reads TGTGCCAGCAGCGTAGGAGGACAGGGGATTAACTATGGCTACACCTTC. It encodes CASSVGGQGINYGYTF. Full variable domain (remainder filled in from reference TRBV9 and TRBJ1-2): DSGVTQTPKHLITATGQRVTLRCSPRSGDLSVYWYQQSLDQGLQFLIQYYNGEERAKGNILERFSAQQFPDLHSELNLSSLELGDSALYFCASSVGGQGINYGYTFGSGTRLTVV.

The V and J genes are TRBV3-1 (or the pseudogene TRBV3-2) and TRBJ1-5; D uncertain. The V gene's germline CDR1 is LGHDT and CDR2 YNNKEL (reference sequence). V lost 1 base, J lost 7 bases, and 8 bases lay in between. There are 13 residues in the CDR3. The CDR3 reads CASSQGGGQPQHF. DNA of the CDR3: TGTGCCAGCAGCCAAGGGGGAGGACAGCCCCAGCATTTT.

This clone was seen a single time. J is TRBJ2-3 and V is TRBV28; 8 bases line up with TRBD1. V shed 7 bases and J 4 bases; nucleotides not matched to a gene: 10. CDR1 is MDHEN and CDR2 is SYDVKM in the germline V gene. The CDR3 contains 15 residues. The CDR3 DNA reads TGTGCCAGCACCATGGACAGGGAAGGGCCAGATACGCAGTATTTT. Translation gives CASTMDREGPDTQYF.